Sequencing of this T cell receptor beta chain was carried out in a study of CD8+CD57+ T cells in acquired aplastic anemia. The use of genomic DNA as template underpinned the TCR beta VDJ and CDR3 profiling. TCRdb re-derived calls from the reads in MiXCR, one entry per CDR3 protein. The sample includes some 120,000 distinct CDR3 sequences, approximately 36% of them seen just once. V was trimmed by 5 bases and J by 0 bases, leaving 13 bases between them. Germline CDR1 is MNHEY and CDR2 is SMNVEV (reference sequence). The CDR3 runs 15 residues. The sample holds many counts of this clonotype. The antigen remains unidentified. Study-wide findings and caveats: Overlapping CD8+ CDR3 repertoires of patients and controls contained twenty-nine shared sequences.

The sequenced patients had an expansion of CD8+CD57+ cells seen by flow cytometry. The receptor comes from a human donor with aplastic anemia. Input material: sorted CD4+, CD8+, or CD8+CD57+ T cells (not recorded which) from PBMCs. The chain uses TRBV27 and TRBJ1-2; a weak D match, TRBD1 (5 bases). The CDR3 sequence is CASSPQGRANYGYTF. The CDR3 DNA reads as TGTGCCAGCAGTCCCCAGGGACGGGCTAACTATGGCTACACCTTC.